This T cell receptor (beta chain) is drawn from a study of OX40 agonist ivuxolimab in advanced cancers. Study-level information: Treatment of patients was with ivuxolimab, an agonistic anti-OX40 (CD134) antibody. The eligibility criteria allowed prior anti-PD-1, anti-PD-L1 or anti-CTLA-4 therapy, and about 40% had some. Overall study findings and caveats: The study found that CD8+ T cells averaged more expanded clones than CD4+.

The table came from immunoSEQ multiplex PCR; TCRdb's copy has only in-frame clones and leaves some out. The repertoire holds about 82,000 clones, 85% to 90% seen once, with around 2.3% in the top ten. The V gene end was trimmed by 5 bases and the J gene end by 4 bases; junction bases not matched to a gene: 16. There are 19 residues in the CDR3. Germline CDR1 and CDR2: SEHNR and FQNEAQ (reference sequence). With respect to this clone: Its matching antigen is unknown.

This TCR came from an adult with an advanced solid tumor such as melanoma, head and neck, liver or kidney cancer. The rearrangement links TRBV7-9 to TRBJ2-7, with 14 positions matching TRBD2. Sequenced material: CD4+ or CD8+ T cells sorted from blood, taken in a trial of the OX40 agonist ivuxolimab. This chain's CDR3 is CASSRKRTSGGLREYEQYF. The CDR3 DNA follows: TGTGCCAGCAGCCGTAAGAGGACTAGCGGGGGGCTGCGTGAGTACGAGCAGTACTTC. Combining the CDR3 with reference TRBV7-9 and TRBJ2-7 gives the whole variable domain DTGVSQNPRHKITKRGQNVTFRCDPISEHNRLYWYRQTLGQGPEFLTYFQNEAQLEKSRLLSDRFSAERPKGSFSTLEIQRTEQGDSAMYLCASSRKRTSGGLREYEQYFGPGTRLTVT.